This T cell receptor (beta chain) was documented in a study of blood T cell repertoires in COVID-19. About the study: PBMCs, B-cell-depleted T cells, or T cells were the source of the cDNA or gDNA that made up the material.

In the original processing: Nucleated cell number was recorded as an estimate derived from reference gene primer amplification. The method was immunoSEQ multiplex PCR; TCRdb's version includes in-frame clones alone and lacks a portion of them. The DNA gave D and trimming, while V, J and clone size come from that table. The sample lists 250,000 to 300,000 clones, approximately 86% occurring once. CDR1 is SGHAT, CDR2 FQNNGV, per germline. There are 17 residues in the CDR3. V lost 5 bases and J lost 5; bases outside the gene matches: 10. The clonotype comes from a woman aged 25 to 45 with acute or convalescent COVID-19. J is TRBJ2-1 and V is TRBV11-2; 12 bases line up with TRBD2. Sequenced input: peripheral blood. Written as DNA, the CDR3 is TGTGCCAGCAGCCCCGGACTAGCGGGACCCAGGAACAATGAGCAGTTCTTC. It encodes CASSPGLAGPRNNEQFF.